This TCR beta chain is from a study of spatial heterogeneity in lung cancer. Sample time point: sample taken at primary tumor resection. The authors sequenced whole RNA from tumor, nontumor lung or frozen PBMC without sorting. At least ten counts were recorded for this clonotype. Each CDR3 protein gets one entry after TCRdb re-called the 5' RACE reads with MiXCR. The top ten clones hold roughly 34% of a sample with some 38,000 distinct CDR3 sequences, 3% to 3.5% of them seen once. The specimen comprised normal lung tissue next to the tumor, sampled at surgery. The clonotype comes from a male donor with early-stage non-small cell lung cancer.

The DNA for the CDR3 is TGTGCCAGCAGTCCCAAGACAGGTGGCCAGCATTTT. Translating it yields CASSPKTGGQHF. The chain joins TRBV12-3 or TRBV12-4 to TRBJ1-5; weak D call: TRBD1 (6 bases). The CDR3 is 12 amino acids. V was trimmed by 5 bases and J by 12 bases, leaving 14 bases between them.